This T cell receptor (beta chain) is drawn from a study of shared clonotypes between healthy human individuals. Across the whole study: Every donor yielded three CD4 naive, three CD4 memory, two CD8 naive and one CD8 memory plate.

The germline CDR1 and CDR2 sequences are MNHEY and SMNVEV (reference sequence). V lost 6 bases, J lost 4 bases, and 19 bases lay in between. The CDR3 covers 15 residues. Repertoires were generated with immunoSEQ multiplex PCR, while TCRdb's copy carries only in-frame clones and drops some. The repertoire has hundreds of thousands of clones, around 92% of them found once; the top ten carry 24%. CD45RO-negative CD8 cells positively selected for CCR7 made up the naive population, which excluded terminally differentiated effector memory CD45RA+ cells. This sequence was found in a man under 40 in good health. The specimen sequenced was naive CD8+ T cells sorted from blood. The rearrangement joins TRBV27 to TRBJ2-7, with D possibly TRBD2 on 6 matching bases. The CDR3 DNA follows: TGTGCCAGCAGCCCGGGGTCGGGAGCTCCGTACGAGCAGTACTTC. This translates into CASSPGSGAPYEQYF.